The 19 T cell receptor beta chains below were found in one sample sequenced in a study of blood T cell repertoires in COVID-19. The repertoire was sequenced with immunoSEQ multiplex PCR; TCRdb's copy has only in-frame clones and lacks some. The sample carries about 200,000 clones, approximately 86% recorded once. The sample taken for sequencing was PBMCs or T cells enriched from blood (not recorded which). The receptors derive from a woman aged 35 to 49 with acute COVID-19.

The rearrangement joins TRBV9 to TRBJ2-3; no reliable D call. V was cut by 3 bases and J by 2 bases, with 7 bases left in between. CDR1 and CDR2 from the germline V gene are SGDLS and YYNGEE. The CDR3 consists of 13 residues. CDR3 region: CASSAPYTDTQYF. The CDR3 region has the DNA TGTGCCAGCAGCGCGCCCTACACAGATACGCAGTATTTT.

This chain uses TRBV27 with TRBJ1-5; tentatively, D is TRBD1 (6 bases). CDR1 is MNHEY, CDR2 SMNVEV, per germline (reference sequence). The CDR3 has 15 residues. V lost 8 bases to trimming and J lost 3 bases, with 17 bases between them. The CDR3 nucleotides read TGTGCCAGCGGCGTCCGGTGGGACACCAATCAGCCCCAGCATTTT. The encoded protein is CASGVRWDTNQPQHF.

This chain links TRBV9 with TRBJ2-2, with TRBD1 as a possible D gene (6 bases). Germline-derived CDR1 and CDR2 are SGDLS and YYNGEE. V lost 0 bases to trimming and J lost 0 bases, with 12 bases between them. The CDR3 contains 17 residues. The CDR3: CASSVVGTGTNTGELFF. The CDR3 DNA reads as TGTGCCAGCAGCGTAGTTGGCACAGGGACGAACACCGGGGAGCTGTTTTTT. The full variable domain, completed using reference TRBV9 and TRBJ2-2, is DSGVTQTPKHLITATGQRVTLRCSPRSGDLSVYWYQQSLDQGLQFLIQYYNGEERAKGNILERFSAQQFPDLHSELNLSSLELGDSALYFCASSVVGTGTNTGELFFGEGSRLTVL.

This clone occurred a few times. The rearrangement links TRBV5-1 to TRBJ1-2; the match to TRBD1 covers 7 bases. The V segment lost 4 bases and the J segment 6 bases; nucleotides outside the gene matches: 3. Per germline, CDR1 SGHRS and CDR2 YFSETQ. This CDR3 is 12 amino acids long. CDR3 residues: CASSVTGDGYTF. The CDR3 nucleotides read TGCGCCAGCAGCGTCACAGGGGATGGCTACACCTTC.

V usage is TRBV11-2 and J usage is TRBJ2-7; 7 bases align to TRBD2. The germline V gene has CDR1 SGHAT and CDR2 FQNNGV. The J segment lost 3 bases and the V segment lost 7 bases, leaving 9 bases of the junction unmatched. This CDR3 is built from 14 residues. This chain's CDR3 is CASTSWEGGYEQYF. The CDR3 region has the DNA TGTGCCAGCACCTCTTGGGAGGGCGGCTACGAGCAGTACTTC.

The chain employs TRBV27 and TRBJ1-2, with 7 bases lining up with TRBD1. Unmatched junction bases numbered 7, after V lost 6 bases and J lost 9 bases. This CDR3 spans 12 amino acids. The V gene's germline CDR1 is MNHEY and CDR2 SMNVEV (reference sequence). CDR3 in DNA: TGTGCCAGCAGGGGACAGTCCGAGAGCTACACCTTC. Translation gives CASRGQSESYTF.

The V gene is TRBV25-1, the J gene TRBJ2-7; 11 bases align to TRBD2. V shed 0 bases, J shed 3 bases, and the junction held 1 base outside the gene matches. Germline CDR1 MGHDK, CDR2 SYGVNS. This CDR3 is built from 15 residues. The CDR3 sequence is CASSEYLAGGYEQYF. The CDR3 DNA is TGTGCCAGCAGTGAATACCTAGCGGGAGGCTACGAGCAGTACTTC.

This clone was observed a single time. J is TRBJ1-1 and V is TRBV6-5, with D possibly matching TRBD1 (5 bases). This CDR3 has 14 amino acids. Germline loops: CDR1 MNHEY, CDR2 SVGAGI. The CDR3 DNA reads TGTGCTACTCACAAACCGGGACTCAACACTGAAGCTTTCTTT. This codes for CATHKPGLNTEAFF.

This clone came up once. The rearrangement joins TRBV28 to TRBJ2-7; 9 nucleotides agree with TRBD1. V gave up 6 bases and J gave up 3 bases; unmatched junction bases: 12. The CDR3 spans 16 residues. The germline CDR1 and CDR2 sequences are MDHEN and SYDVKM. This CDR3 is CASSPRDRGAVYEQYF. CDR3 sequence (DNA): TGTGCCAGCAGCCCGAGAGACAGGGGGGCCGTCTACGAGCAGTACTTC.

This clone was observed a few times. V and J are TRBV5-1 and TRBJ2-1; tentative D call: TRBD2 (5 bases). The CDR3 is 16 residues long. Germline-derived CDR1 and CDR2 are SGHRS and YFSETQ. Trimming stripped 3 bases from V and 0 bases from J, with 13 bases between. CDR3 nucleotide sequence: TGCGCCAGCAGCTCAGCGGAATCGACCTCCTACAATGAGCAGTTCTTC. As protein: CASSSAESTSYNEQFF.

The chain links TRBV9 to TRBJ1-4, with 9 bases aligning to TRBD1. The V gene end was trimmed by 4 bases and the J gene end by 2 bases; junction bases not matched to a gene: 6. This CDR3 contains 16 residues. Germline-derived CDR1 and CDR2 are SGDLS and YYNGEE. CDR3 coding DNA: TGTGCCAGCAGCCCCCACAGGGGGCCTACTAATGAAAAACTGTTTTTT. The encoded protein is CASSPHRGPTNEKLFF. Combining the CDR3 with reference TRBV9 and TRBJ1-4 gives the whole variable domain DSGVTQTPKHLITATGQRVTLRCSPRSGDLSVYWYQQSLDQGLQFLIQYYNGEERAKGNILERFSAQQFPDLHSELNLSSLELGDSALYFCASSPHRGPTNEKLFFGSGTQLSVL.

This clone is a singleton in its sample. The chain couples TRBV9 to TRBJ1-5; 8 bases align to TRBD1. The CDR3 has 15 amino acids. Unmatched junction bases numbered 4, after V lost 4 bases and J lost 1 base. CDR1 and CDR2 from the germline V gene are SGDLS and YYNGEE. This chain's CDR3 is CASSPGGASNQPQHF. The CDR3 bases are TGTGCCAGCAGCCCAGGGGGCGCGAGCAATCAGCCCCAGCATTTT.

The chain is built from TRBV5-6 and TRBJ2-5; D is perhaps TRBD1 (5 bases). Germline CDR1 reads SGHDT; CDR2 reads YYEEEE. V lost 0 bases and J 5 bases, leaving 17 bases between the germline ends. The CDR3 loop spans 16 amino acids. The CDR3: CASSLEGRRTYETQYF. The CDR3 coding sequence is TGTGCCAGCAGCTTGGAGGGGCGCAGAACTTACGAGACCCAGTACTTC.

This clone was found once. The chain links TRBV27 to TRBJ2-1; D gene uncertain. The CDR3 extends over 16 amino acids. Germline assignment: CDR1 MNHEY and CDR2 SMNVEV (reference sequence). The V gene lost 5 bases and the J gene lost 1 base, with 15 bases spanning the gap. CDR3 coding DNA: TGTGCCAGCAGTCCATCTGGCGGCCTATCCTACAATGAGCAGTTCTTC. Protein: CASSPSGGLSYNEQFF.

The chain links TRBV5-3 to TRBJ2-6, with D maybe TRBD1 (5 bases). TRBV5-3 is an ORF, with its function uncertain. The CDR3 runs to 17 residues. V lost 0 bases and J lost 0, with 10 bases in between. The CDR3 spells CARSLGTRASGANVLTF. The CDR3 nucleotides read TGTGCCAGAAGCTTGGGGACACGCGCCTCTGGGGCCAACGTCCTGACTTTC.

The chain recombines TRBV5-6 with TRBJ2-5; TRBD2 matches at 8 bases. CDR1 SGHDT and CDR2 YYEEEE come from the germline V gene. The V and J ends lost 2 bases and 1 base, in that order; junction bases with no gene match: 4. This CDR3 spans 15 amino acids. This chain's CDR3 is CASSFTSGTQETQYF. In DNA, the CDR3 is TGTGCCAGCAGCTTTACTAGCGGAACCCAAGAGACCCAGTACTTC.

This clone has only one observation. The rearrangement uses TRBV27 and TRBJ2-6; TRBD2 aligns across 8 bases. The V segment lost 0 bases and the J segment 0 bases; nucleotides outside the gene matches: 10. Per germline, CDR1 MNHEY and CDR2 SMNVEV (reference sequence). The CDR3 is made up of 20 amino acids. The CDR3 sequence: CASSLSPPTSANSGANVLTF. In nucleotides, the CDR3 is TGTGCCAGCAGTTTATCCCCCCCGACTAGCGCCAACTCTGGGGCCAACGTCCTGACTTTC.

The chain uses TRBV27 and TRBJ2-7, with D possibly being TRBD2 (5 bases). V was trimmed by 3 bases and J by 0 bases, leaving 12 bases between them. Germline-derived CDR1 and CDR2 are MNHEY and SMNVEV (reference sequence). This CDR3 spans 15 amino acids. CDR3 sequence (DNA): TGTGCCAGCAGTTTGGAGGCAGGTAGCTCCTACGAGCAGTACTTC. Translating gives CASSLEAGSSYEQYF.

This rearrangement joins TRBV3-1 (or the pseudogene TRBV3-2) to TRBJ1-2; 9 bases agree with TRBD1. The ends lost 1 base at V and 8 bases at J; junction bases unmatched: 5. The CDR3 covers 14 residues. Germline V gene sequence: CDR1 LGHDT, CDR2 YNNKEL (reference sequence). DNA for the CDR3: TGTGCCAGCAGCCAAGCTGACAGGGGGAAGGGCTACACCTTC. This codes for CASSQADRGKGYTF.